The 5 T cell receptor beta chains given below trace back to one sample, sequenced in a study of graft-versus-host responses after intestinal transplantation. These TCRs are of unknown antigen specificity. Measured with immunoSEQ multiplex PCR; TCRdb has only the in-frame clones, and not every one. In the table there are 85,000 to 100,000 clones, about nine tenths of which are singletons. Material: unstimulated CD8+ T cells sorted from spleen or lymph node cells, obtained before transplant. The receptors originated from a human donor who was the organ donor for an intestinal transplant.

The CDR3 bases are TGTGCCAGCAGTTACGGCCGGGTGTGTGAGCAGTACTTC. Its protein is CASSYGRVCEQYF. The chain couples TRBV6-5 to TRBJ2-7, with D uncertain. CDR3 length: 13 amino acids. Germline V lookup: CDR1 MNHEY, CDR2 SVGAGI. The V and J ends lost 2 bases and 7 bases respectively, with 12 bases between them.

The chain links TRBV7-9 to TRBJ2-1; D may be TRBD2 (6 bases). This CDR3 region has 13 residues. Germline-derived CDR1 and CDR2 are SEHNR and FQNEAQ (reference sequence). The V end was cut by 3 bases, the J end by 10 bases, with 13 bases between. CDR3 bases: TGTGCCAGCAGCTTTCCCCGGGGGAGGGAGCAGTTCTTC. This gives the protein CASSFPRGREQFF. Using reference TRBV7-9 and TRBJ2-1 for the parts outside the CDR3, the full variable domain is DTGVSQNPRHKITKRGQNVTFRCDPISEHNRLYWYRQTLGQGPEFLTYFQNEAQLEKSRLLSDRFSAERPKGSFSTLEIQRTEQGDSAMYLCASSFPRGREQFFGPGTRLTVL.

The chain employs TRBV6-1 and TRBJ2-7; 7 bases map to TRBD1. Germline CDR1 MNHNS, CDR2 SASEGT. V shed 5 bases and J 3 bases; nucleotides not matched to a gene: 4. This CDR3 is 13 amino acids long. The CDR3 coding sequence is TGTGCCAGCAGTCCCGGGACAGTCTACGAGCAGTACTTC. It translates to CASSPGTVYEQYF.

The chain combines TRBV27 with TRBJ1-5; D uncertain. Trimming removed 2 bases from V and 0 bases from J, with 8 bases in between. This CDR3 contains 15 residues. Germline CDR1 reads MNHEY; CDR2 reads SMNVEV (reference sequence). DNA of the CDR3: TGTGCCAGCAGTTTACTAGACGGTAGCAATCAGCCCCAGCATTTT. It translates to CASSLLDGSNQPQHF.

This clone has a handful of counts. The chain recombines TRBV6-1 with TRBJ2-7; TRBD1 might be the D (6 bases). The CDR3 sequence is 16 residues long. Germline CDR1 and CDR2: MNHNS and SASEGT. Deletions cut 1 base from V and 3 bases from J, with 16 bases between. DNA for the CDR3: TGTGCCAGCAGTGAAGGGGGAACAGGGCTCATCTACGAGCAGTACTTC. This codes for CASSEGGTGLIYEQYF.